This T cell receptor beta chain is drawn from a study of T cells in Graves' hyperthyroidism and ophthalmopathy. Looking at the study overall: Before treatment of any kind, peripheral blood was taken at initial diagnosis.

RNA transcripts provided the source from which TCR beta CDR3 regions were amplified. The primer set for the first-round RT-PCR of the TCR CDR3 was HTBI. Via MiXCR, TCRdb re-called the multiplex PCR reads, giving one row per CDR3 protein. Here the sample spans hundreds of thousands of distinct CDR3 sequences, about 15% being singletons. The table lists this clonotype with many counts. Patients were aged 18 to 65, had disease duration under 2 months, and had newly diagnosed hyperthyroidism. Diagnoses were made from clinical symptoms, serum measures (thyroxine and TRAb), thyroid ultrasound and orbital computed tomography. Over 9 ml of fresh peripheral blood supplied the PBMCs. Germline CDR1 reads SGHRS; CDR2 reads YFSETQ. Trimming took 7 bases from V and 2 from J; bases not matched to a gene: 9. The CDR3 runs 15 residues.

The source of this sequence is a woman aged 18-29 years with Graves' hyperthyroidism. The chain uses TRBV5-1 and TRBJ2-1, with 7 bases identical to TRBD1. Sequencing was performed on blood. The CDR3 here is CASGRTGVTYNEQFF. The CDR3 DNA follows: TGCGCCAGCGGGCGAACAGGGGTCACCTACAATGAGCAGTTCTTC.